What follows are 19 T cell receptor beta chains derived from one specimen sequenced in a study of T cell clonality in common variable immunodeficiency. Broader study findings: Common variable immunodeficiency TCR beta sequences reportedly had fewer deletions and N-nucleotide insertions.

TCRdb keeps only in-frame clones here, not all; method: immunoSEQ multiplex PCR. The counts give some 14,000 clones, none of them seen only once; 12% is held by the top ten. Their antigens are not known. The sequencing sample was made of peripheral blood mononuclear cells. The receptors originated from a human donor with common variable immunodeficiency.

In this sample, this clone turned up a few times. The CDR3 goes on 3 residues after the read ends, and that part is filled in from the germline J gene. The V and J genes are TRBV19 and TRBJ2-3; TRBD2 matches at 10 bases. Germline CDR1 reads LNHDA; CDR2 reads SQIVND (reference sequence). The V gene end was trimmed by 8 bases and the J gene end by 2 bases; junction bases not matched to a gene: 13. This CDR3 region has 17 residues. The sequenced CDR3 bases are TGTGCCAGTTCCCATCCACCTAGCGGGGGATTCACAGATACG. This sequence encodes CASSHPPSGGFTDT. The CDR3 in its entirety is CASSHPPSGGFTDTQYF.

The CDR3 sequence: CASSSSGGGVLYNEQFF. The CDR3 DNA, read in part, is TGTGCCAGCTCCTCGAGCGGGGGCGGGGTTCTTTACAATGAG. The chain is built from TRBV18 and TRBJ2-1; 8 positions match TRBD2. Read coverage stops 3 residues before the CDR3 terminus; the germline J gene supplies the remainder. The CDR3 sequence is 17 residues long. Germline V gene data show CDR1 as KGHSH and CDR2 as LQKENI. V was clipped by 6 bases and J by 4 bases; unmatched bases: 14. Combining the CDR3 with reference TRBV18 and TRBJ2-1 gives the whole variable domain NAGVMQNPRHLVRRRGQEARLRCSPMKGHSHVYWYRQLPEEGLKFMVYLQKENIIDESGMPKERFSAEFPKEGPSILRIQQVVRGDSAAYFCASSSSGGGVLYNEQFFGPGTRLTVL.

This clone appeared a few times. The read finishes 3 residues shy of the CDR3 end, and the germline J gene is used to complete it. This sequence joins TRBV7-2 and TRBJ1-4; D not certain. This CDR3 has 15 residues. The germline V and J ends were trimmed by 9 bases and 2 bases, with 16 bases remaining between them. Germline CDR1 SGHTA, CDR2 FQGNSA. CDR3 sequence reads: CASTTSRWTNEKLFF. CDR3 bases read: TGTGCCAGTACAACATCCAGGTGGACTAATGAAAAA. Variable domain in full (rest from reference TRBV7-2 and TRBJ1-4): GAGVSQSPSNKVTEKGKDVELRCDPISGHTALYWYRQSLGQGLEFLIYFQGNSAPDKSGLPSDRFSAERTGGSVSTLTIQRTQQEDSAVYLCASTTSRWTNEKLFFGSGTQLSVL.

This clone showed up just a few times. The read gets to within 3 residues of the CDR3 end, and the germline J gene fills in the rest. The chain has TRBV19 and TRBJ1-6; 9 bases agree with TRBD1. Trimming removed 6 bases from V and 8 bases from J; junction bases left unmatched: 2. CDR1 and CDR2 (germline): LNHDA, SQIVND (reference sequence). The CDR3 totals 13 residues. The sequenced part of the CDR3 DNA is TGTGCCAGTAGCGGACAGGGGTATTCACCC. Translated: CASSGQGYSP. The CDR3, in full, reads CASSGQGYSPLHF.

The CDR3 reads CASRGDAGRSDTQYF. The sequenced CDR3 bases are TGTGCCAGTAGGGGGGACGCGGGGAGGTCAGATACG. The V gene is TRBV19, the J gene TRBJ2-3; D might be TRBD2 (6 bases). The read gets to within 3 residues of the CDR3 end, and the germline J gene fills in the rest. V dropped 6 bases and J dropped 4 bases, with 17 bases sitting between them. CDR1 is LNHDA and CDR2 is SQIVND in the germline V gene (reference sequence). The length of the CDR3 is 15 residues.

This clone has more than one count but fewer than ten. This chain's CDR3 is CASSGQLTYEQYF. The sequenced CDR3 bases are TGCGCCAGCAGTGGACAGCTCACCTACGAG. The chain carries TRBV10-1 and TRBJ2-7; tentative D call: TRBD1 (5 bases). The CDR3 end falls 3 residues outside the read, so it is completed with the germline J gene. Germline lookup yields CDR1 WNHNN and CDR2 SYGVQD (reference sequence). The V and J ends lost 4 bases and 2 bases respectively, with 9 bases between them. There are 13 residues in the CDR3.

Concerning this clone: The CDR3 is cut off 3 residues early in the read; its end comes from the germline J gene. The genes are TRBV18 and TRBJ1-1; 10 bases are a match to TRBD1. Germline V CDR1 and CDR2: KGHSH, LQKENI. The CDR3 totals 15 residues. Germline trimming cut 5 bases from V and 3 bases from J; bases unmatched to any gene: 6. The CDR3 is CASSFPGTGDTEAFF. The covered CDR3 bases are TGTGCCAGCTCATTTCCCGGGACAGGGGACACTGAA.

Many counts were recorded for this clone. The CDR3 end lies 3 residues beyond the end of the read and is filled in from the germline J gene. The gene calls are TRBV5-1 and TRBJ2-5, with D tentatively TRBD1 (6 bases). This CDR3 is 13 amino acids long. Trimming cost V 1 base and J 5 bases, with 9 bases left between them. Germline CDR1 reads SGHRS; CDR2 reads YFSETQ. The CDR3 sequence is CASSLQGYETQYF. The CDR3 bases that were read are TGCGCCAGCAGCTTGCAGGGGTACGAGACC.

A few counts support this clone. Read coverage stops 3 residues before the CDR3 terminus; the germline J gene supplies the remainder. V usage is TRBV30 and J usage is TRBJ1-2, with TRBD1 matching over 9 bases. The CDR3 loop spans 14 amino acids. Germline assignment: CDR1 GTSNPN and CDR2 SVGIG (reference sequence). CDR3 residues: CAWSWDRVAGGYTF. Incomplete CDR3 DNA: TGTGCCTGGAGTTGGGACAGGGTGGCGGGCGGC.

This clone turned up a few times. The CDR3 protein is CASSPPGGVNTEAFF. Incomplete CDR3 DNA: TGTGCCAGCAGCCCGCCGGGCGGGGTGAACACTGAA. The chain uses TRBV7-9 and TRBJ1-1; no reliable D call. The read ends 3 residues before the CDR3 terminus; that terminus is restored from the germline J gene. This CDR3 region has 15 residues. The V end lost 5 bases, the J end lost 0 bases, and 13 bases lay between the germline ends. The germline V gene encodes CDR1 SEHNR and CDR2 FQNEAQ (reference sequence).

As regards this clone: The CDR3 end is not reached by the read, which stops 3 residues before it; the germline J gene fills it in. The V call is TRBV19, the J call TRBJ2-1; D might be TRBD1 (5 bases). This CDR3 region has 15 residues. The V end lost 5 bases, the J end lost 4 bases, and 15 bases lay between the germline ends. Germline V gene lookup returns CDR1 LNHDA and CDR2 SQIVND (reference sequence). The CDR3 here is CASSYRTANYNEQFF. The CDR3 bases that were read are TGTGCCAGTAGTTACAGGACCGCGAATTACAATGAG.

In its sample, this clone was seen many times. Partial CDR3 DNA: TGTGCCAGCAGCTTATTAGCGGGAAGAGTCAATGAG. Encoded protein: CASSLLAGRVNE. The full CDR3 sequence reads CASSLLAGRVNEQFF. The chain combines TRBV7-3 with TRBJ2-1; 8 nucleotides line up with TRBD2. Sequencing ends 3 residues short of the CDR3 end; the germline J gene provides the rest. The CDR3 is 15 amino acids. Germline CDR1 is SGHTA and CDR2 is FQGTGA. J lost 6 bases, V lost 2 bases, and 6 bases had no gene match.

As regards this clone: The read gets to within 3 residues of the CDR3 end, and the germline J gene fills in the rest. The genes are TRBV19 and TRBJ2-3, with a tentative D call TRBD1 (5 bases). CDR3 length equals 13 residues. Between the trimmed V and J ends, which lost 10 bases and 0 bases, there was a span of 11 bases. Germline assignment: CDR1 LNHDA and CDR2 SQIVND (reference sequence). The CDR3: CATMGRSTDTQYF. The DNA read from the CDR3 is TGTGCCACAATGGGGCGCAGCACAGATACG.

This clone was picked up a small number of times. This CDR3 reads CASSLGTGLETQYF. Incomplete CDR3 DNA: TGTGCCAGCAGCTTAGGGACAGGGTTAGAGACC. This chain links TRBV7-6 with TRBJ2-5; 8 positions match TRBD1. The CDR3 end falls 3 residues outside the read, so it is completed with the germline J gene. V lost 1 base and J lost 4; bases outside the gene matches: 2. The CDR3 covers 14 residues. Per the germline V gene, CDR1 is SGHVS and CDR2 is FNYEAQ.

Details on this clone: The CDR3 end lies 3 residues beyond the end of the read and is filled in from the germline J gene. The V gene is TRBV7-2, the J gene TRBJ1-5; D is unresolved. This CDR3 is built from 13 residues. V was shortened by 2 bases and J by 1 base, with 3 bases between the two germline ends. Per germline, CDR1 SGHTA and CDR2 FQGNSA. Partial CDR3 DNA: TGTGCCAGCAGCTTACAAAGCAATCAGCCC. Amino acids: CASSLQSNQP. The full CDR3 reads CASSLQSNQPQHF.

This clone was recorded a few times. The CDR3 is cut off 3 residues early in the read; its end comes from the germline J gene. V is TRBV2 and J is TRBJ2-7, with 7 bases lining up with TRBD1. The germline V gene encodes CDR1 SNHLY and CDR2 FYNNEI. With V trimmed by 6 bases and J by 1 base, 6 bases remained unmatched. The CDR3 covers 14 residues. Here the CDR3 reads CASSRGGQSYEQYF. The part of the CDR3 DNA that was read is TGTGCCAGCAGCCGTGGGGGACAGTCCTACGAG.

This clone was detected a few times. The CDR3 sequence is CSASGLAGSETQYF. The sequenced CDR3 bases are TGCAGTGCTAGTGGCCTAGCGGGGTCGGAGACC. The chain carries TRBV20-1 and TRBJ2-5; TRBD2 aligns across 9 bases. The read halts 3 residues ahead of the CDR3 end, with the missing end drawn from the germline J gene. The germline gives CDR1 DFQATT, CDR2 SNEGSKA (reference sequence). The junction had 7 bases not matched to a gene; V was cut back by 3 bases and J by 5 bases. This CDR3 spans 14 amino acids.

This clone counts as medium-sized. The missing CDR3 end, 3 residues past where the read stops, is filled in from the germline J gene. This rearrangement joins TRBV28 to TRBJ1-1, with TRBD1 as a possible D gene (6 bases). The CDR3 has 14 residues. Germline V gene lookup returns CDR1 MDHEN and CDR2 SYDVKM. Trimming took 6 bases from V and 4 from J, leaving 15 bases between them. CDR3 sequence: CASSMTGGATEAFF. The CDR3 DNA, read in part, is TGTGCCAGCAGCATGACGGGGGGGGCCACTGAA.

Concerning this clone: The sequenced fragment ends 3 residues before the CDR3 boundary, so the rest is inferred from the germline J gene. The chain couples TRBV11-2 to TRBJ2-7, with D perhaps matching TRBD1 (6 bases). This CDR3 comprises 15 residues. Deletions cut 2 bases from V and 0 bases from J, with 11 bases between. CDR1 SGHAT and CDR2 FQNNGV come from the germline V gene. The CDR3 loop reads CASSLSPGVSYEQYF. CDR3 bases read: TGTGCCAGCAGCTTAAGCCCAGGGGTCTCCTACGAG.